This T cell receptor beta chain was retrieved from a study of T cells in Graves' hyperthyroidism and ophthalmopathy. V shed 0 bases, J shed 10 bases, and the junction held 6 bases outside the gene matches. Germline values: CDR1 SGHRS, CDR2 YFSETQ. This CDR3 has 13 amino acids. There are many counts of this clonotype. Amplified regions were TCR beta CDR3 sequences from RNA transcripts. Initially, a first-round RT-PCR of the TCR CDR3 employed the HTBI primer set. Using its own MiXCR run on the multiplex PCR reads, TCRdb lists one record per CDR3 protein. The sample includes more than 300,000 distinct CDR3 sequences, under 20% of them seen just once.

Specimen: blood. The clonotype originates from a man between 18 and 29 years old with Graves' ophthalmopathy. The rearrangement joins TRBV5-1 to TRBJ1-2; 7 nucleotides match TRBD1. CDR3 DNA: TGCGCCAGCAGCTTGGAAGGGGACAGCCTCTACACCTTC. Its protein is CASSLEGDSLYTF.